This TCR beta chain is drawn from a study of T cell responses to AZD1222 COVID-19 vaccine. Study findings and constraints: Mapped onto spike, vaccine-associated CD4 TCRs spanned it and were dominant at 160-218 and 743-854. White British people made up most donors, females outnumbered males, and clonal diversity was possibly underestimated.

Trimming took 9 bases from V and 6 from J, leaving 14 bases between them. The CDR3 consists of 12 residues. The germline V gene has CDR1 LGHDT and CDR2 YNNKEL (reference sequence). Details on this clone: Its matching antigen is unknown.

The method was immunoSEQ multiplex PCR; TCRdb's version includes in-frame clones alone and lacks a portion of them. There are 45,000 to 55,000 clones in the sample; under 90% occur only once, and 9.5% to 13% lies in the top ten. This clonotype originated in an adult in good health. This sequence joins TRBV3-1 (or the pseudogene TRBV3-2) and TRBJ1-1, with D perhaps matching TRBD1 (5 bases). The sample here was peripheral blood, taken on day 0 of AZD1222 vaccination. The CDR3 DNA reads TGTGCCAGGCCCCCTATGGGGGCTGAAGCTTTCTTT. Protein product: CARPPMGAEAFF.